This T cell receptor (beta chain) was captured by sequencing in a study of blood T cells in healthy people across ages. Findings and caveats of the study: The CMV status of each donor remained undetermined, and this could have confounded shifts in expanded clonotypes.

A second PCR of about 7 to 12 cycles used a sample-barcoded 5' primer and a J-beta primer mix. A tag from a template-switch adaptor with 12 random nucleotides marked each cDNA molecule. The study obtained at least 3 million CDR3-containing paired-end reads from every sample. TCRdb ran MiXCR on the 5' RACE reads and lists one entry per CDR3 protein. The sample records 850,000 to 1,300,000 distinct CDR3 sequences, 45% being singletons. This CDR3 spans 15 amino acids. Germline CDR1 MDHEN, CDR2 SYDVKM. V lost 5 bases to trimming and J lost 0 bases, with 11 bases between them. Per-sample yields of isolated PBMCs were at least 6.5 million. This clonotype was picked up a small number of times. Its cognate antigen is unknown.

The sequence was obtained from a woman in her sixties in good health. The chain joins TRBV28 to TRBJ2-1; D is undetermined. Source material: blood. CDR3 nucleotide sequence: TGTGCCAGCAGTCTTACTTTTAGCTCCTACAATGAGCAGTTCTTC. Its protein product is CASSLTFSSYNEQFF. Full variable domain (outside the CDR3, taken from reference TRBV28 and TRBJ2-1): DVKVTQSSRYLVKRTGEKVFLECVQDMDHENMFWYRQDPGLGLRLIYFSYDVKMKEKGDIPEGYSVSREKKERFSLILESASTNQTSMYLCASSLTFSSYNEQFFGPGTRLTVL.